The rows below give T cell receptor beta chains drawn from one sample of a study of cytomegalovirus exposure and HLA in healthy donors. Produced via immunoSEQ multiplex PCR; TCRdb's table is partial and in-frame only. Of 59,000 or so clones in the sample, 89% were seen once. Input material: PBMCs. All receptors come from a woman aged 18 to 35 in good health and CMV-seronegative. CDR3s include the opening cysteine and the closing phenylalanine or tryptophan. A D gene is named only where the DNA matches it firmly. The listing skips clone size in some rows; elsewhere it reads once, few, many or a size class.

J gene	D gene	V gene	clone size	CDR3 protein	CDR3 DNA
TRBJ2-7	-	TRBV9	-	CASSALPQGHEQYF	TGTGCCAGCAGCGCCCTCCCCCAGGGTCACGAGCAGTACTTC
TRBJ2-1	TRBD2	TRBV7-3	-	CASSGGGSYNEQFF	TGTGCCAGCAGCGGGGGGGGTTCCTACAATGAGCAGTTCTTC
TRBJ1-4	TRBD1	TRBV5-6	-	CASSLAGGSREKLFF	TGTGCCAGCAGCTTGGCAGGGGGCAGCAGGGAAAAACTGTTTTTT
TRBJ2-7	TRBD2	TRBV14	once	CASSQVGGSSYEQYF	TGTGCCAGCAGCCAAGTGGGCGGGAGCTCCTACGAGCAGTACTTC
TRBJ1-1	-	TRBV7-6	-	CASSLGHRVANTEAFF	TGTGCCAGCAGCTTAGGTCACAGGGTGGCGAACACTGAAGCTTTCTTT
TRBJ2-1	TRBD2	TRBV27	-	CASSPGLAANEQFF	TGTGCCAGCAGTCCCGGACTAGCGGCCAATGAGCAGTTCTTC
TRBJ1-6	-	TRBV12-5	-	CASGAGQGRRPLHF	TGTGCTAGTGGGGCAGGCCAGGGAAGAAGACCCCTCCACTTT
TRBJ2-2	TRBD1	TRBV2	-	CASSSGQANTGELFF	TGTGCCAGCAGCTCGGGACAGGCGAACACCGGGGAGCTGTTTTTT
TRBJ1-4	-	TRBV28	-	CASSLSRGEDRGKLFF	TGTGCCAGCAGTTTGTCCAGGGGCGAGGATCGTGGAAAACTGTTTTTT
TRBJ2-7	-	TRBV10-3	once	CAISESTRAGEGYEQYF	TGTGCCATCAGTGAGTCGACTCGGGCAGGGGAGGGCTACGAGCAGTACTTC
TRBJ2-5	TRBD2	TRBV6-1	once	CASSELAGFQETQYF	TGTGCCAGCAGTGAACTAGCGGGATTCCAAGAGACCCAGTACTTC
TRBJ2-3	TRBD2	TRBV4-2	-	CASSHSGLAGGADTQYF	TGTGCCAGCAGCCACAGCGGACTAGCGGGGGGGGCAGATACGCAGTATTTT
TRBJ2-3	-	TRBV5-1	-	CASSGTPLGSSTDTQYF	TGCGCCAGCAGCGGGACTCCCCTAGGGTCTAGCACAGATACGCAGTATTTT
TRBJ2-3	TRBD2	TRBV4-1	once	CASSRLAGGTDTQYF	TGCGCCAGCAGCCGGCTAGCGGGAGGGACAGATACGCAGTATTTT
TRBJ2-7	TRBD1	TRBV6-5	-	CASRNRDSPRYEQYF	TGTGCCAGCAGAAACCGGGACAGTCCTAGGTACGAGCAGTACTTC
TRBJ1-4	TRBD1	TRBV2	-	CASNDRATNEKLFF	TGTGCCAGCAACGACAGGGCAACTAATGAAAAACTGTTTTTT
TRBJ1-2	TRBD1	TRBV5-6	-	CASGWGQTFGGYTF	TGTGCCAGCGGGTGGGGACAGACTTTCGGTGGCTACACCTTC
TRBJ2-7	TRBD1	TRBV11-2	-	CASSLDGEGAYYEQYF	TGTGCCAGCAGCTTAGATGGCGAGGGGGCGTACTACGAGCAGTACTTC
TRBJ2-5	-	TRBV30	-	CAWSDSPSTQYF	TGTGCCTGGAGCGACAGCCCCTCGACCCAGTACTTC
TRBJ2-5	TRBD2	TRBV7-3	-	CASSRLAGGAETQYF	TGTGCCAGCAGTCGACTAGCGGGGGGCGCAGAGACCCAGTACTTC
TRBJ2-5	-	TRBV18	-	CASSPGTRLQETQYF	TGTGCCAGCTCACCTGGGACACGGCTTCAAGAGACCCAGTACTTC
TRBJ2-7	TRBD1	TRBV4-3	-	CASSLLTGGRYEQYF	TGCGCCAGCAGCCTTCTGACAGGGGGAAGGTACGAGCAGTACTTC
TRBJ2-7	TRBD1	TRBV7-9	once	CASRTDRGVSYEQYF	TGTGCCAGCAGAACCGACAGGGGGGTAAGCTACGAGCAGTACTTC
TRBJ1-3	-	TRBV9	-	CASSVEGGGSWSSGNTIYF	TGTGCCAGCAGCGTAGAGGGGGGGGGCAGCTGGTCCTCTGGAAACACCATATATTTT
TRBJ2-2	-	TRBV18	-	CASSLHTGTGELFF	TGTGCCAGCTCCCTCCATACAGGGACCGGGGAGCTGTTTTTT
TRBJ2-5	-	TRBV5-1	-	CASSVQGETQYF	TGCGCCAGCAGCGTACAGGGAGAGACCCAGTACTTC
TRBJ2-1	-	TRBV2	-	CASSRGYNEQFF	TGTGCCAGCAGTCGGGGTTACAATGAGCAGTTCTTC